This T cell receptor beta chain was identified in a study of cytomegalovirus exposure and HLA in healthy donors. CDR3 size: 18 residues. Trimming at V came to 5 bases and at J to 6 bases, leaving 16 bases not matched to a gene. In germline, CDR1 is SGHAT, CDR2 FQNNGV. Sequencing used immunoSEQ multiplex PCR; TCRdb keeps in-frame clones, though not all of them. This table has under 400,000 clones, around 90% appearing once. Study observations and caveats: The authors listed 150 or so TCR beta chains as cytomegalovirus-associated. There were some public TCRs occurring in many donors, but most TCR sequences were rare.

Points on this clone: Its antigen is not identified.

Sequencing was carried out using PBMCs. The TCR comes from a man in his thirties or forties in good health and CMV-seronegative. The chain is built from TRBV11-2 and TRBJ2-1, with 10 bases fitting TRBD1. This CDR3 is CASSRTGGPGVLLNEQFF. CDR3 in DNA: TGTGCCAGCAGCCGGACAGGGGGGCCGGGTGTGCTGCTCAATGAGCAGTTCTTC.